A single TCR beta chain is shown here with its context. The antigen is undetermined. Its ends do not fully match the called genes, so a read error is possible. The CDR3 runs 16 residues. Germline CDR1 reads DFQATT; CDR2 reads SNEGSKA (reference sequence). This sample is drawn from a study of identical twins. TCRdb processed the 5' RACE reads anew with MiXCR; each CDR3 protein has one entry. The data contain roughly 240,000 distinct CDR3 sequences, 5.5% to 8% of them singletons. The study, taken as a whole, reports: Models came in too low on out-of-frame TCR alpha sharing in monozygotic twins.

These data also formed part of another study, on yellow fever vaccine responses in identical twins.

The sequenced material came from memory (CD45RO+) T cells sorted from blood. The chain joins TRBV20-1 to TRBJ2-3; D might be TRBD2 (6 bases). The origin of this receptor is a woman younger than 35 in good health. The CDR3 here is CCATRNPGLPTDTQYF. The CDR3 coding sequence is TGCTGTGCCACAAGGAACCCGGGACTCCCCACAGATACGCAGTATTTT.